This T cell receptor (beta chain) came from a study of regulatory T cells in long-lasting Graves disease. This sample's time point: newly diagnosed GD, antithyroid drugs for less than 3 months. The TCR library was made from RNA extracted from PBMCs. CDR1 is DFQATT, CDR2 SNEGSKA, per germline (reference sequence). V lost 5 bases and J lost 7; bases outside the gene matches: 9. CDR3 length: 15 amino acids. Arm-PCR of CDR3 regions with iRepertoire HTBI primers generated TCR beta libraries. TCRdb reanalysed the multiplex PCR reads using MiXCR and keeps one entry per CDR3 protein. The table lists roughly 610,000 distinct CDR3 sequences, 15% to 20% of them singletons. These data were likewise used in another study, on T cells in Graves' hyperthyroidism and ophthalmopathy. According to that study: The authors deemed Graves' hyperthyroidism stable absent ophthalmopathy progression within 18 months.

V gene TRBV20-1 combines with J gene TRBJ2-1; 12 bases map to TRBD2. The sequence came from a woman aged 25 to 39 with Graves disease. The sample consisted of peripheral blood mononuclear cells (PBMCs), taken at new diagnosis, from a patient treated with antithyroid drugs. CDR3 sequence reads: CSAPRLAGAHNEQFF. The CDR3 DNA is TGCAGTGCTCCCAGACTAGCGGGAGCGCATAATGAGCAGTTCTTC.